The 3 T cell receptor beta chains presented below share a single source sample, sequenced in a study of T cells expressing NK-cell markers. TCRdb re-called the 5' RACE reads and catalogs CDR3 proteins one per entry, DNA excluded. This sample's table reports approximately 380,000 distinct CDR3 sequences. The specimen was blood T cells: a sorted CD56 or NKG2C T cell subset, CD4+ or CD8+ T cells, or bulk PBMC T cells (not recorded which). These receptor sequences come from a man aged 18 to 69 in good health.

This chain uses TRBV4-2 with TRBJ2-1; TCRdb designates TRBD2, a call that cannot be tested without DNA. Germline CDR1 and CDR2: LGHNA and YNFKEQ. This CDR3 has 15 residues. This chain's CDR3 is CASSQDIAVYNEQFF.

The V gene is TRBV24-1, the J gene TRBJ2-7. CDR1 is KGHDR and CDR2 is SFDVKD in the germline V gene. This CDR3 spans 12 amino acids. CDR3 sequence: CATSANNWEQYF.

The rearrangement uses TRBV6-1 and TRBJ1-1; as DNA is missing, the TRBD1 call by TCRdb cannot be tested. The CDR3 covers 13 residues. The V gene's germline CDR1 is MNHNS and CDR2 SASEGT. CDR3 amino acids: CASSGQGLAEAFF.